This TCR beta chain was sequenced for a study of shared clonotypes between healthy human individuals. Investigators spread the genomic DNA of each subset evenly over several immunoSEQ plates. On sorted subsets, replicate PCRs used approximately 190 ng DNA, or 30,000 or so T cell genomes. Produced via immunoSEQ multiplex PCR; TCRdb's table is partial and in-frame only. The sample contains roughly 2.4 million clones, approximately 96% of which appear only once. Whole-study findings and limits: Naive subsets generally exceeded memory subsets in estimated richness.

About this clone itself: Its matching antigen is unknown.

Germline V gives CDR1 MNHEY, CDR2 SVGAGI. V lost 6 bases to trimming and J lost 1 base, with 9 bases between them. This CDR3 spans 13 amino acids. This rearrangement joins TRBV6-5 to TRBJ1-1; the D is unclear. Sequencing was done on a sample of naive CD4+ T cells sorted from blood. Subset meaning: CD45RA+ positively selected. This TCR came from a man younger than 30 in good health. In DNA, the CDR3 is TGTGCCAGCAGCGTGGGTAAGAACACTGAAGCTTTCTTT. Encoded protein: CASSVGKNTEAFF.